This is a list of T cell receptor beta chains from one sample in a study of T cell repertoires in cytomegalovirus infection. Their specific antigens are unknown. TCRdb called the reads again in MiXCR, with one record for every CDR3 protein. The sample lists hundreds of thousands of distinct CDR3 sequences; roughly 31% were seen once. The input for sequencing was cultured CD8+ T cells from PBMCs, taken from culture after CMV antigen stimulation. The receptors derive from a human donor in good health (CMV status not recorded). Some clones in this sample may be carry-over from other donors' samples. CDR3s include the opening cysteine and the closing phenylalanine or tryptophan. Each record gives: V gene, D gene, J gene, clone size, CDR3 DNA, CDR3 protein. The D gene is left open where the match is weak. Size tells how often a clone was seen (once, few, many) or the class of an expanded clone, and some rows leave it out.

TRBV5-6	-	TRBJ2-2	-	TGTGCCAGCAGCTTGGTTTTGGCAGACAACACCGGGGAGCTGTTTTTT	CASSLVLADNTGELFF
TRBV13	-	TRBJ1-6	few	TGTGCCAGCAGCTTAGGACAAGAACCCTATAATTCACCCCTCCACTTT	CASSLGQEPYNSPLHF
TRBV29-1	-	TRBJ1-1	once	TGCAGCGCGATAATAGGGGTGGTCACTGAAGCTTTCTTT	CSAIIGVVTEAFF
TRBV7-4	-	TRBJ1-1	once	TGTGCCAGCAGCTTACCGGGGGGGGGGGGCGGGGACACTGAAGCTTTCTTT	CASSLPGGGGGDTEAFF
TRBV6-1	-	TRBJ1-5	few	TGTGCCAGCAGTGAAGGGGCTCAGCCCCAGCATTTT	CASSEGAQPQHF
TRBV7-9	-	TRBJ2-2	-	TGTGCAAAGGAGGGACGAAATCGGGCGGCGAACACCGGGGAGCTGTTTTTT	CAKEGRNRAANTGELFF
TRBV10-3	-	TRBJ2-2	-	TGTGCCATCAGCCCAGACAGCTCGAACACCGGGGAGCTGTTTTTT	CAISPDSSNTGELFF
TRBV7-2	TRBD2	TRBJ2-6	many	TGTGCCAGCAGCATTAGCGGGGGTTTGCCCCTTTCTGGGGCCAACGTCCTGACTTTC	CASSISGGLPLSGANVLTF
TRBV2	-	TRBJ2-1	-	TGTGCCAGCAGTGAGACAGTGTCTCCCTACAATGAGCAGTTCTTC	CASSETVSPYNEQFF
TRBV7-9	TRBD1	TRBJ1-2	-	TGTGCCAGCAGCGGGACAGGAAACTCCTATGGCTACACCTTC	CASSGTGNSYGYTF
TRBV7-6	TRBD1	TRBJ1-1	few	TGTGCCAGCAGCTTAGCCCCCCCCGGGACAGACGCCAACACTGAAGCTTTCTTT	CASSLAPPGTDANTEAFF
TRBV20-1	TRBD1	TRBJ1-2	once	TGCAGTGCTAACCACGGACAGGGGGCGCATTATGGCTACACCTTC	CSANHGQGAHYGYTF
TRBV3-1	-	TRBJ1-1	-	TGTGCCAGCAGGGAGACAGGCGCTCTGGAAGCTTTCTTT	CASRETGALEAFF
TRBV2	-	TRBJ2-1	few	TGTGGACAGAGAAACAATGAGCAGTTCTTC	CGQRNNEQFF
TRBV6-2/TRBV6-3	-	TRBJ2-1	-	TGTGCCAGCAGTTACTCCCCGGTGGGGGCTGTTAGAGATGAGCAGTTCTTC	CASSYSPVGAVRDEQFF
TRBV28	TRBD1	TRBJ1-1	-	TGTGCCAGCAGTTTAGGCGCCCTCGTCCGACAGGGGGCTTCGAACACTGAAGCTTTCTTT	CASSLGALVRQGASNTEAFF
TRBV6-2/TRBV6-3	-	TRBJ2-3	-	TGTGCCAGCAGTTACCGGGCCATCCCCACAGATACGCAGTATTTT	CASSYRAIPTDTQYF
TRBV10-3	-	TRBJ1-1	few	TGTGCCATCAGTGAGTCTCGAGATAGGGCGGGTGAAGCTTTCTTT	CAISESRDRAGEAFF
TRBV27	TRBD2	TRBJ2-1	many	TGTGCCAGCAGTCCTACGGATAGCGGGGGACCCTCCTACAATGAGCAGTTCTTC	CASSPTDSGGPSYNEQFF
TRBV6-6	-	TRBJ2-3	few	TGTGCCAGCAGTTACCATCAGAGCACAGATACGCAGTATTTT	CASSYHQSTDTQYF
TRBV4-1	-	TRBJ2-7	-	TGCGCCAGCAGCCAAGATCCGGCAGAGGCCTACGAGCAGTACTTC	CASSQDPAEAYEQYF
TRBV10-2	-	TRBJ1-1	few	TGCGCCAGCAGTGCTCGGACACCGTCTCGGGGGAACACTGAAGCTTTCTTT	CASSARTPSRGNTEAFF
TRBV7-8	-	TRBJ1-1	many	TGTGCCAGCAGCTACCTAATGGCAGGGAACACTGAAGCTTTCTTT	CASSYLMAGNTEAFF
TRBV7-8	TRBD1	TRBJ2-2	many	TGTGCCAGCAGCTTAACCCAGGGGGCTGATCAAGGCGGGGAGCTGTTTTTT	CASSLTQGADQGGELFF
TRBV6-6	-	TRBJ2-6	-	TGTGCCAGCAGTTACAAAAGGGCTGGGGCCAACGTCCTGACTTTC	CASSYKRAGANVLTF
TRBV4-1	-	TRBJ2-3	-	TGCGCCAGCAGCCAAGTGTGGGCAGCCACAGATACGCAGTATTTT	CASSQVWAATDTQYF
TRBV7-9	-	TRBJ1-1	-	TGTGCCAGCAGCCAAGCGGGGGGGACGAGGACTGAAGCTTTCTTT	CASSQAGGTRTEAFF
TRBV2	TRBD2	TRBJ2-3	few	TGTGCCAGCGGGGGGAGTAGCGGGACCCTCACAGATACGCAGTATTTT	CASGGSSGTLTDTQYF
TRBV4-2	-	TRBJ2-1	-	TGTGCCAGCACCCAAGATGGAGGGGGAAATGAGCAGTTCTTC	CASTQDGGGNEQFF
TRBV5-4	TRBD1	TRBJ1-2	-	TGTGCCAGCAGCGGGCCGGGACAGCTTAAACCTAACTATGGCTACACCTTC	CASSGPGQLKPNYGYTF
TRBV29-1	-	TRBJ1-1	few	TGCAGCGTTGAGGGGGTGAACACTGAAGCTTTCTTT	CSVEGVNTEAFF
TRBV6-2/TRBV6-3	-	TRBJ2-3	-	TGTGCCAGCAGTTACCGAGTGAGAGATACGCAGTATTTT	CASSYRVRDTQYF
TRBV5-1	TRBD1	TRBJ2-7	few	TGCGCCAGCTCAAATTTGGGGGGACAGGGGGCGCAGGAGCAGTACTTC	CASSNLGGQGAQEQYF
TRBV7-9	-	TRBJ2-1	few	TGTGCCAGCAGCCCTCGTGGGGGCCACAATGAGCAGTTCTTC	CASSPRGGHNEQFF
TRBV7-3	-	TRBJ2-2	few	TGTGCCAGCAGCGTGGGGCTCTCCGGGGAGCTGTTTTTT	CASSVGLSGELFF
TRBV6-5	TRBD2	TRBJ2-1	-	TGTGCCAGCAGTTACAGCGGGGCCCCGGCAATTGAGCAGTTCTTC	CASSYSGAPAIEQFF
TRBV7-2	-	TRBJ2-3	many	TGTGCCAGCAGCTCTTTTAGCACAGATACGCAGTATTTT	CASSSFSTDTQYF
TRBV12-5	TRBD1	TRBJ2-7	many	TGTGCTAGTGGTTGGACCGTGACAGGGGAACTGGATGAGCAGTACTTC	CASGWTVTGELDEQYF
TRBV7-9	-	TRBJ1-1	-	TGTGCCAGCAGCCCGAACGACAACTCGAACACTGAAGCTTTCTTT	CASSPNDNSNTEAFF
TRBV27	TRBD1	TRBJ2-7	-	TGTGCCAGCAGCTGGGGGACAGGGTCAAGCGAGCAGTACTTC	CASSWGTGSSEQYF
TRBV28	-	TRBJ1-3	-	TGTGCCAGCAGTTTATTCTCAGGAAACACCATATATTTT	CASSLFSGNTIYF
TRBV6-5	-	TRBJ2-5	-	TGTGCCAGCAGTTTAACAAGGGGCCCGAAAGAGACCCAGAACTTC	CASSLTRGPKETQNF
TRBV27	-	TRBJ1-1	few	TGTGCCAGCAGTTCCTCCACGGTCCCGAACACTGAAGCTTTCTTT	CASSSSTVPNTEAFF
TRBV19	TRBD1	TRBJ1-5	once	TGTGCCAGTAGGAGGGACAGGGGGCTACAGCCCCAGCATTTT	CASRRDRGLQPQHF
TRBV7-8	TRBD1	TRBJ2-1	many	TGTGCCAGCAGCTTCCGACAGGGGGCAGGGAATGAGCAGTTCTTC	CASSFRQGAGNEQFF
TRBV7-2	TRBD2	TRBJ2-7	few	TGTGCCAGCAGCTTAGGAGAAGAGCGGGGGGTCTACGAGCAGTACTTC	CASSLGEERGVYEQYF
TRBV7-6	-	TRBJ2-1	-	TGTGCCAGCAGCTTAGCGTTTTCCGGGGGAGATGAGCAGTTCTTC	CASSLAFSGGDEQFF
TRBV20-1	-	TRBJ1-5	-	TGCAGTGCAGATCCCCAGGGTTTGAATAGCAATCAGCCCCATCATTTT	CSADPQGLNSNQPHHF
TRBV10-3	TRBD2	TRBJ2-5	-	TGTGCCATCAGTTCCCCCGGGACTAGCGGCAAAGAGACCCAGTACTTC	CAISSPGTSGKETQYF
TRBV2	TRBD1	TRBJ1-6	few	TGTGCCAGCAGCGCGACAGGGGGATATGGGTCCTATAATTCACCCCTCCACTTT	CASSATGGYGSYNSPLHF
TRBV4-2	TRBD2	TRBJ2-3	-	TGTGTCAGCAGCCAGGACCTTTCGGGACTAGCGGGCTTGACAGATACGCAGTATTTT	CVSSQDLSGLAGLTDTQYF